The 26 T cell receptor beta chains given below trace back to one sample, sequenced in a study of beta chain features in type 1 diabetes. Their antigens are not known. The study's findings and limits: All four CD4+ subsets from Type 1 diabetes patients carried moderately but significantly shorter TCRB CDR3s.

Every isolated RNA sample was fully reverse transcribed, so sequencing captured expressed TCRB transcripts. Measured with immunoSEQ multiplex PCR; TCRdb has only the in-frame clones, and not every one. The sample records around 690,000 clones, over 10% being singletons. Input material: naive CD4+ T cells from blood. These TCRs come from a man aged 25-45 years with type 1 diabetes.

The V gene is TRBV5-1, the J gene TRBJ2-7; the D gene is possibly TRBD1 (5 bases). V dropped 5 bases and J dropped 3 bases, with 15 bases sitting between them. Germline V gene data show CDR1 as SGHRS and CDR2 as YFSETQ. This CDR3 is 14 amino acids long. In DNA form, the CDR3 reads TGCGCCAGCAGGGGAAGCAGGGAATTCTACGAGCAGTACTTC. It yields the protein CASRGSREFYEQYF.

This chain connects TRBV2 to TRBJ1-1, with 9 positions matching TRBD1. Germline CDR1 reads SNHLY; CDR2 reads FYNNEI. V lost 5 bases, J lost 2 bases, and 3 bases stayed unmatched. The CDR3 contains 14 residues. The CDR3 sequence is CASSLTGGNTEAFF. The CDR3 region has the DNA TGTGCCAGCAGTTTGACAGGGGGAAACACTGAAGCTTTCTTT. The full variable domain, in which reference TRBV2 and TRBJ1-1 provide the parts outside the CDR3, is EPEVTQTPSHQVTQMGQEVILRCVPISNHLYFYWYRQILGQKVEFLVSFYNNEISEKSEIFDDQFSVERPDGSNFTLKIRSTKLEDSAMYFCASSLTGGNTEAFFGQGTRLTVV.

This chain connects TRBV20-1 to TRBJ2-1; 7 bases map to TRBD1. Germline V gene sequence: CDR1 DFQATT, CDR2 SNEGSKA (reference sequence). The CDR3 spans 11 residues. CDR3 in amino acids: CSEGTDNEQFF. DNA of the CDR3: TGCAGCGAGGGGACAGACAATGAGCAGTTCTTC.

This clone showed up just a few times. The V gene is TRBV18, the J gene TRBJ2-1, with TRBD1 matching over 10 bases. The CDR3 has 18 amino acids. Germline values: CDR1 KGHSH, CDR2 LQKENI. Trimming at V came to 4 bases and at J to 7 bases, leaving 16 bases not matched to a gene. The CDR3 region is CASSLTARQGALRNEQFF. Here the CDR3 DNA reads TGTGCCAGCTCACTCACAGCCCGACAGGGGGCGCTTCGGAATGAGCAGTTCTTC.

Only a few counts were recorded for this clone. The chain couples TRBV18 to TRBJ2-3; 10 positions match TRBD2. The CDR3 totals 15 residues. The germline V gene encodes CDR1 KGHSH and CDR2 LQKENI. With 6 bases clipped from V and 2 bases from J, the junction kept 5 bases outside the gene matches. CDR3: CASSGLAEPTDTQYF. Written as DNA, the CDR3 is TGTGCCAGCTCCGGACTAGCGGAGCCCACAGATACGCAGTATTTT.

CDR3 in DNA: TGTGCCAGCAGTGGTCTCAGGGGCCCAGCAAGTACGCAGTATTTT. Amino acids: CASSGLRGPASTQYF. The rearrangement links TRBV2 to TRBJ2-3; tentatively, D is TRBD1 (6 bases). Germline CDR1 is SNHLY and CDR2 is FYNNEI. V gave up 4 bases and J gave up 8 bases, with 19 bases separating them. The CDR3 contains 15 residues.

This clone showed up just a few times. The V and J genes are TRBV28 and TRBJ2-7; D could derive from TRBD1 or TRBD2 (5 bases each). There are 14 residues in the CDR3. Germline assignment: CDR1 MDHEN and CDR2 SYDVKM. V lost 6 bases and J lost 6, with 18 bases in between. CDR3 sequence reads: CASSLGSRGTEQYF. The DNA of the CDR3 is TGTGCCAGCAGCCTGGGGAGTCGTGGGACCGAGCAGTACTTC.

At least ten counts were recorded for this clone. In DNA form, the CDR3 reads TGTGCCAGCAGCAAAGTCGGACAGGGACTCGGTGAAAAACTGTTTTTT. This gives the protein CASSKVGQGLGEKLFF. The chain has TRBV21-1 and TRBJ1-4; the table's D call of TRBD1 was not tested on the DNA. TRBV21-1 represents a pseudogene. The CDR3 contains 16 residues.

This clone was seen a few times. The chain is built from TRBV4-2 and TRBJ2-7, with 11 bases that match TRBD2. The CDR3 length is 18 residues. CDR1 is LGHNA and CDR2 is YNFKEQ in the germline V gene. With V trimmed by 1 base and J by 2 bases, 10 bases remained unmatched. This CDR3 reads CASSQVGLAGGAAYEQYF. The CDR3 bases are TGTGCCAGCAGCCAAGTGGGTCTAGCGGGGGGCGCAGCCTACGAGCAGTACTTC.

The chain uses TRBV9 and TRBJ2-7; D is possibly TRBD1 (6 bases). The CDR3 spans 14 residues. V was clipped by 0 bases and J by 6 bases, with 13 bases between them. Germline assignment: CDR1 SGDLS and CDR2 YYNGEE. The CDR3 loop reads CASSVGGRGSEQYF. The CDR3 nucleotides are TGTGCCAGCAGCGTAGGAGGCAGGGGTAGCGAGCAGTACTTC.

Worth noting for this clone: Other DNA sequences from this sample encode an identical CDR3 as well. This chain joins TRBV2 and TRBJ1-5; possible D gene TRBD1, 6 bases. Trimming shortened V by 3 bases and J by 2 bases, and 8 bases separated the two germline ends. Per the germline V gene, CDR1 is SNHLY and CDR2 is FYNNEI. The CDR3 consists of 14 residues. In DNA form, the CDR3 reads TGTGCCAGCAGTGATAGGGGGGGCAATCAGCCCCAGCATTTT. Protein product: CASSDRGGNQPQHF.

The chain couples TRBV19 to TRBJ2-7; D is ambiguous. Germline CDR1 and CDR2: LNHDA and SQIVND (reference sequence). CDR3 length equals 16 residues. Trimming shortened V by 1 base and J by 2 bases, and 15 bases separated the two germline ends. CDR3 in DNA: TGTGCCAGTAGTATAGGGATGAAGAGAGATCCCTACGAGCAGTACTTC. Its translation: CASSIGMKRDPYEQYF.

This clone was seen a handful of times. The V gene is TRBV6-6, the J gene TRBJ2-7; TRBD2 matches at 8 bases. J lost 6 bases, V lost 5 bases, and 6 bases had no gene match. The CDR3 runs to 13 residues. Germline lookup yields CDR1 MNHNY and CDR2 SVGAGI (reference sequence). The CDR3 region is CASSQGLDAEQYF. In DNA, the CDR3 is TGTGCCAGCAGTCAGGGACTAGATGCCGAGCAGTACTTC.

This chain uses TRBV6-1 with TRBJ2-7, with D possibly being TRBD1 (6 bases). CDR1 MNHNS and CDR2 SASEGT come from the germline V gene. This CDR3 comprises 15 residues. The V and J ends lost 11 bases and 0 bases respectively, with 20 bases between them. The CDR3 reads CAAKRDTASSYEQYF. CDR3 nucleotides: TGTGCCGCCAAAAGGGACACCGCGAGCTCCTACGAGCAGTACTTC.

This chain joins TRBV9 and TRBJ1-6; maybe TRBD1 (6 bases). V was cut by 6 bases and J by 10 bases, with 14 bases left in between. CDR1 and CDR2 (germline): SGDLS, YYNGEE. The CDR3 spans 13 residues. CDR3 sequence: CASTLGGPSPLHF. CDR3 bases: TGTGCCAGCACCCTTGGGGGGCCCTCACCCCTCCACTTT.

The rearrangement links TRBV30 to TRBJ2-1; D not resolved. This CDR3 has 12 residues. V was trimmed by 2 bases and J by 9 bases, leaving 11 bases between them. Germline lookup yields CDR1 GTSNPN and CDR2 SVGIG (reference sequence). The CDR3 sequence is CAWSRNLGEQFF. The CDR3 bases are TGTGCCTGGAGTCGCAACTTGGGTGAGCAGTTCTTC.

This clone was recorded a few times. The genes are TRBV5-1 and TRBJ2-2; D might be TRBD1 (5 bases). CDR1 and CDR2 from the germline V gene are SGHRS and YFSETQ. V dropped 2 bases and J dropped 1 base, with 15 bases sitting between them. This CDR3 is built from 17 residues. The CDR3 nucleotides read TGCGCCAGCAGCTTATCCGGTCAAGGGGTGAACACCGGGGAGCTGTTTTTT. Protein product: CASSLSGQGVNTGELFF.

V gene TRBV10-3 combines with J gene TRBJ2-5; TRBD2 matches at 8 bases. The V and J ends lost 3 bases and 3 bases, in that order; junction bases with no gene match: 12. Germline lookup yields CDR1 ENHRY and CDR2 SYGVKD. The CDR3 length is 17 residues. CDR3 residues: CAISDLLGLAQEETQYF. DNA for the CDR3: TGTGCCATCAGTGATCTCCTAGGACTAGCACAAGAAGAGACCCAGTACTTC.

The chain couples TRBV14 to TRBJ2-5; no firm D call. Germline V gene data show CDR1 as SGHDN and CDR2 as FVKESK. Trimming removed 3 bases at V and 5 bases at J, with 10 bases between. CDR3 length equals 13 residues. The CDR3 DNA sequence: TGTGCCAGCAGCCAGAGGACGATGGAGACCCAGTACTTC. Residues: CASSQRTMETQYF.

In its sample, this clone was seen a few times. The chain employs TRBV2 and TRBJ1-5, with 12 bases that match TRBD1. Germline assignment: CDR1 SNHLY and CDR2 FYNNEI. This CDR3 region has 15 residues. Trimming at V came to 4 bases and at J to 6 bases, leaving 4 bases not matched to a gene. CDR3 in amino acids: CASSGGQGAGQPQHF. The CDR3 coding sequence is TGTGCCAGCAGTGGGGGACAGGGGGCTGGTCAGCCCCAGCATTTT.

This clone was found a few times. J is TRBJ1-2 and V is TRBV4-1; tentatively, D is TRBD1 (6 bases). The CDR3 contains 14 residues. Germline assignment: CDR1 MGHRA and CDR2 YSYEKL. The ends were cut back, 1 base at V and 6 bases at J, with 12 bases in the middle. CDR3 in DNA: TGCGCCAGCAGCCAAGTAAGGGGGAACGATGGCTACACCTTC. Its protein is CASSQVRGNDGYTF.

This sequence joins TRBV7-9 and TRBJ1-2; 9 bases are a match to TRBD1. Germline values: CDR1 SEHNR, CDR2 FQNEAQ (reference sequence). This CDR3 comprises 15 residues. Trimming took 2 bases from V and 2 from J; bases not matched to a gene: 3. CDR3 sequence: CASSLLGTGNYGYTF. The CDR3 nucleotides are TGTGCCAGCAGCTTACTAGGGACAGGGAACTATGGCTACACCTTC.

The chain combines TRBV7-2 with TRBJ2-3, with D tentatively TRBD1 (5 bases). Germline values: CDR1 SGHTA, CDR2 FQGNSA. Trimming took 4 bases from V and 0 from J, leaving 11 bases between them. The CDR3 totals 15 residues. The CDR3 bases are TGTGCCAGCAGCTCTACAGGAACTAGCACAGATACGCAGTATTTT. Translated, it gives CASSSTGTSTDTQYF.

The chain combines TRBV9 with TRBJ1-2; 7 bases match TRBD1. Trimming at V came to 0 bases and at J to 4 bases, leaving 6 bases not matched to a gene. Germline V CDR1 and CDR2: SGDLS, YYNGEE. The length of the CDR3 is 15 residues. CDR3 in amino acids: CASSVGQGQGYGYTF. The CDR3 DNA reads as TGTGCCAGCAGCGTAGGACAGGGTCAAGGCTATGGCTACACCTTC.

This clone was recorded a few times. The chain employs TRBV28 and TRBJ1-5, with D unresolved. V shed 4 bases and J shed 0 bases, with 4 bases lying between them. The CDR3 is 13 amino acids. Germline CDR1 reads MDHEN; CDR2 reads SYDVKM. The CDR3 nucleotides are TGTGCCAGCAGTTGGTATAGCAATCAGCCCCAGCATTTT. It translates to CASSWYSNQPQHF.

This clone was seen only a few times. The chain employs TRBV7-9 and TRBJ1-5; TRBD1 might be the D (5 bases). CDR3 length: 14 amino acids. The ends were cut back, 7 bases at V and 0 bases at J, with 10 bases in the middle. Germline values: CDR1 SEHNR, CDR2 FQNEAQ (reference sequence). The CDR3 DNA follows: TGTGCCAGCATGCGGACATCTAGCAATCAGCCCCAGCATTTT. It is translated as CASMRTSSNQPQHF.